Listed below are T cell receptor beta chains from one sample, sequenced in a study of blood T cell repertoires in COVID-19. Profiling relied on immunoSEQ multiplex PCR, and the TCRdb table lists in-frame clones only, not all of them. Among about 270,000 clones listed, about 88% were seen once. The sample taken for sequencing was peripheral blood. These receptor sequences come from a man aged 55 to 70 who had recovered from COVID-19. The CDR3 runs from the conserved cysteine through the conserved F or W. A D gene is named only where the DNA matches it firmly. Size is omitted from some rows. Given values are once, few, many or a class for expanded clones.

J,V,D,size,length,CDR3,DNA
TRBJ1-1,TRBV7-9,TRBD1,-,14,CASSGYRGNTEAFF,TGTGCCAGCAGCGGTTACAGGGGGAACACTGAAGCTTTCTTT
TRBJ2-1,TRBV7-3,TRBD2,-,17,CASSPLPSAGGFNEQFF,TGTGCCAGCAGCCCACTGCCCTCAGCGGGAGGTTTCAATGAGCAGTTCTTC
TRBJ1-5,TRBV5-6,TRBD1,-,14,CASSSTGVNQPQHF,TGTGCCAGCAGCTCGACAGGGGTCAATCAGCCCCAGCATTTT
TRBJ2-7,TRBV5-6,-,-,12,CASSSGDHEQYF,TGTGCCAGCAGCTCCGGGGATCACGAGCAGTACTTC
TRBJ2-3,TRBV6-5,-,-,16,CASSYSTRPATDTQYF,TGTGCCAGCAGTTACTCGACAAGGCCAGCAACAGATACGCAGTATTTT
TRBJ1-3,TRBV7-2,TRBD1,-,15,CASSPRTGGGNTIYF,TGTGCCAGCAGCCCCAGGACAGGTGGTGGAAACACCATATATTTT
TRBJ1-1,TRBV9,TRBD1,-,17,CASSVGGRGLIGTEAFF,TGTGCCAGCAGCGTAGGGGGCAGGGGGCTTATAGGCACTGAAGCTTTCTTT
TRBJ2-4,TRBV7-2,TRBD1,-,13,CASSEHRGNIQYF,TGTGCCAGCAGCGAACACAGGGGAAACATTCAGTACTTC
TRBJ1-6,TRBV7-3,TRBD1,-,14,CASSRGQGSSPLHF,TGTGCCAGCAGCCGAGGACAGGGGAGTTCACCCCTCCACTTT
TRBJ2-5,TRBV9,-,-,17,CASSVAPRGGSQETQYF,TGTGCCAGCAGCGTAGCCCCCCGGGGTGGATCTCAAGAGACCCAGTACTTC
TRBJ2-7,TRBV9,TRBD1,once,14,CASSVTGGPYEQYF,TGTGCCAGCAGCGTAACAGGGGGTCCGTACGAGCAGTACTTC
TRBJ1-1,TRBV4-2,TRBD1,-,15,CASSLTGTGDTEAFF,TGTGCCAGCAGCCTCACCGGGACAGGGGACACTGAAGCTTTCTTT
TRBJ2-3,TRBV7-2,-,once,13,CASSQDMPHTQYF,TGTGCCAGCAGCCAGGACATGCCACATACGCAGTATTTT
TRBJ1-6,TRBV7-9,TRBD1,-,15,CASSTRTGNNSPLHF,TGTGCCAGCAGCACCCGGACAGGGAATAATTCACCCCTCCACTTT
TRBJ1-4,TRBV19,-,-,19,CASRYGQSRSGSTNEKLFF,TGTGCCAGCCGATATGGGCAAAGCCGATCGGGATCAACTAATGAAAAACTGTTTTTT